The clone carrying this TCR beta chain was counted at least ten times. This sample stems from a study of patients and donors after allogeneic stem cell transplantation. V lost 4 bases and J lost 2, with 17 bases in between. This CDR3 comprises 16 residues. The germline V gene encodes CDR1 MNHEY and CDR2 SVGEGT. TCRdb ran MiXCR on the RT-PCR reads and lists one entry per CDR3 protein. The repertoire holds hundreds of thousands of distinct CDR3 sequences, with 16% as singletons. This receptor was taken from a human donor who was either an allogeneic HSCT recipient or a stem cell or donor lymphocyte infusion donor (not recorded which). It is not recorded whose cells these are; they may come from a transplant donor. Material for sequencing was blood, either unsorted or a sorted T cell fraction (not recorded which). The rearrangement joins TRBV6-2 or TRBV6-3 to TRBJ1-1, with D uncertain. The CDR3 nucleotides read TGTGCCAGCAGTTTCGGGATCCTAACCCTAAACACTGAAGCTTTCTTT. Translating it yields CASSFGILTLNTEAFF.